This TCR beta chain was profiled in a study of blood T cell repertoires in COVID-19. Turning to the study itself: The cDNA or gDNA used as material had been derived from T cells, B-cell-depleted T cells, or PBMCs.

Germline assignment: CDR1 SNHLY and CDR2 FYNNEI. The ends lost 5 bases at V and 4 bases at J; junction bases unmatched: 5. The CDR3 is made up of 16 amino acids. Some clones are missing from TCRdb's copy, which holds only in-frame ones; the method was immunoSEQ multiplex PCR. The sample lists fewer than 300,000 clones; around 90% were seen once. Recruits, aged roughly 18 to 89 years, lived in 25 or so US areas. Categorization into cohorts depended on clinical history that participants reported. The TCR was taken from a woman aged 25 to 39 who had recovered from COVID-19. The chain couples TRBV2 to TRBJ2-1; TRBD2 matches 13 bases. The source material was PBMCs or T cells enriched from blood (not recorded which). CDR3: CASSFQLAGGYNEQFF. The CDR3 coding sequence is TGTGCCAGCAGTTTTCAACTAGCGGGAGGGTACAATGAGCAGTTCTTC.